Presented here are 5 T cell receptor beta chains from one specimen sequenced in a study of CD8+CD57+ T cells in acquired aplastic anemia. TCR beta VDJ and CDR3 profiling used genomic DNA as template. TCRdb reprocessed the reads via MiXCR and lists one record per CDR3 protein. Of about 110,000 distinct CDR3 sequences in the sample, 51% were seen once. The material sequenced was sorted CD4+, CD8+, or CD8+CD57+ T cells (not recorded which) from PBMCs. Receptors were obtained from a human donor in good health, serving as a control.

This clonotype was seen many times. The rearrangement links TRBV25-1 to TRBJ1-4; D ambiguous. From germline, CDR1 is MGHDK and CDR2 SYGVNS. Between the trimmed V and J ends, which lost 5 bases and 4 bases, there was a span of 5 bases. The CDR3 contains 12 residues. The CDR3 nucleotides read TGTGCCAGCAGTAGAAGTAATGAAAAACTGTTTTTT. It codes for CASSRSNEKLFF.

The genes are TRBV5-1 and TRBJ1-4; possibly TRBD1 for D (5 bases). This CDR3 is built from 15 residues. Germline values: CDR1 SGHRS, CDR2 YFSETQ. V lost 2 bases, J lost 7 bases, and 15 bases lay in between. For the CDR3, the DNA is TGCGCCAGCAGCTTATTAGGGACGGATGGTGAAAAACTGTTTTTT. This gives the protein CASSLLGTDGEKLFF.

This clonotype was detected many times. The V and J genes are TRBV6-1 and TRBJ1-2; 7 bases line up with TRBD1. The V segment lost 3 bases and the J segment 3 bases; nucleotides outside the gene matches: 4. Germline assignment: CDR1 MNHNS and CDR2 SASEGT. This CDR3 is built from 14 residues. This chain's CDR3 is CASSDQGVYYGYTF. The CDR3 DNA is TGTGCCAGCAGTGATCAGGGGGTTTACTATGGCTACACCTTC.

Comment on this clonotype: This may come from a read error, since a much larger clone is one base off. The V and J genes are TRBV12-3 or TRBV12-4 and TRBJ2-6; D is possibly TRBD2 (5 bases). The ends were cut back, 6 bases at V and 0 bases at J, with 12 bases in the middle. This CDR3 is 16 amino acids long. The CDR3 loop reads CASREDEFSGANVLTF. The CDR3 DNA reads TGTGCCAGCAGGGAGGATGAGTTCTCTGGGGCCAACGTCCTGACTTTC.

This clonotype has more than one count but fewer than ten. The V gene is TRBV29-1, the J gene TRBJ1-1; tentative D call: TRBD1 (5 bases). The V and J ends lost 2 bases and 7 bases respectively, with 8 bases between them. CDR1 is SQVTM, CDR2 ANQGSEA, per germline. The CDR3 is made up of 11 amino acids. CDR3 DNA sequence: TGCAGCGTTGAAACGGGGGGTGAAGCTTTCTTT. Translation: CSVETGGEAFF.